Below are 12 T cell receptor beta chains sequenced from a single sample in a study of T cells in Graves' hyperthyroidism and ophthalmopathy. TCR beta CDR3 sequences were amplified from RNA transcripts. First-round RT-PCR targeting the TCR CDR3 was performed with the HTBI primer set. TCRdb reprocessed the multiplex PCR reads with MiXCR, giving one entry per CDR3 protein. This sample has under 65,000 distinct CDR3 sequences, with roughly 50% found just once. The sequenced sample consisted of blood. All receptors derive from a woman aged 55-69 years with Graves' ophthalmopathy.

The V gene is TRBV20-1, the J gene TRBJ2-2; 10 bases align to TRBD2. Germline assignment: CDR1 DFQATT and CDR2 SNEGSKA (reference sequence). The CDR3 extends over 16 amino acids. The ends lost 3 bases at V and 6 bases at J; junction bases unmatched: 10. DNA for the CDR3: TGCAGTGCTAGGGAGAGCGGGAGGGCGGGGGCCGGGGAGCTGTTTTTT. Translation: CSARESGRAGAGELFF.

CDR3 bases: TGCAGCGTTGAGGTCGTAGCAGGCAGTTTCTACGAGCATTTT. Residues: CSVEVVAGSFYEHF. The chain uses TRBV29-1 and TRBJ1-5, with no clear D. Germline CDR1 reads SQVTM; CDR2 reads ANQGSEA. The CDR3 totals 14 residues. With 3 bases removed from V and 14 bases from J, the gap between germline ends came to 23 bases.

There are many counts of this clonotype. The gene calls are TRBV27 and TRBJ2-7; 9 positions agree with TRBD2. The CDR3 is made up of 18 amino acids. In germline, CDR1 is MNHEY, CDR2 SMNVEV (reference sequence). V shed 1 base, J shed 7 bases, and the junction held 17 bases outside the gene matches. CDR3 nucleotides: TGTGCCAGCAGTTTATACCCCTCGCTAGCGGGAAGAAGTTGGGAGCAGTACTTC. The encoded protein is CASSLYPSLAGRSWEQYF.

This clonotype came up once. The V gene is TRBV20-1, the J gene TRBJ2-1, with 8 nucleotides matching TRBD2. The germline gives CDR1 DFQATT, CDR2 SNEGSKA (reference sequence). The CDR3 loop spans 15 amino acids. Trimming took 1 base from V and 6 from J; bases not matched to a gene: 8. DNA of the CDR3: TGCAGTGCTAGAGGTACGAGCGGGGGAGTCAATGAGCAGTTCTTC. Its translation: CSARGTSGGVNEQFF.

This clonotype occurred many times. A much larger clone lies one base from this, so it may be a read error. The CDR3 sequence: CASSPRHADTQYF. CDR3 bases: TGTGCCAGCAGCCCTCGACACGCAGATACGCAGTATTTT. The rearrangement links TRBV9 to TRBJ2-3; D is unclear. Trimming pared 4 bases from V and 4 bases from J, leaving 10 bases between. The CDR3 consists of 13 residues. The germline CDR1 and CDR2 sequences are SGDLS and YYNGEE.

This clonotype is medium-sized by share. The chain couples TRBV20-1 to TRBJ2-1, with unresolved D. The CDR3 is made up of 13 amino acids. Germline CDR1 and CDR2: DFQATT and SNEGSKA (reference sequence). The V end was cut by 0 bases, the J end by 4 bases, with 7 bases between. The CDR3 DNA reads as TGCAGTGCTAGAGATCCGGCTTACAATGAGCAGTTCTTC. Amino acid sequence: CSARDPAYNEQFF.

The chain couples TRBV12-3 or TRBV12-4 to TRBJ1-3, with D hard to call. This CDR3 comprises 11 residues. V was pared by 10 bases and J by 4 bases, with 8 bases between. The CDR3 reads CATKMGNTIYF. CDR3 in DNA: TGTGCCACCAAGATGGGAAACACCATATATTTT.

This chain joins TRBV7-2 and TRBJ2-7, with TRBD2 matching 15 bases. The germline V gene has CDR1 SGHTA and CDR2 FQGNSA. The J segment lost 5 bases and the V segment lost 7 bases, leaving 6 bases of the junction unmatched. The CDR3 sequence is 15 residues long. The CDR3 region is CASTWTSGRAHEQYF. The DNA for the CDR3 is TGTGCCAGCACCTGGACTAGCGGGAGGGCCCACGAGCAGTACTTC.

J is TRBJ2-7 and V is TRBV5-6; 8 bases agree with TRBD1. CDR1 and CDR2 (germline): SGHDT, YYEEEE. CDR3 length equals 14 residues. The V gene end was trimmed by 6 bases and the J gene end by 6 bases; junction bases not matched to a gene: 11. CDR3 nucleotide sequence: TGTGCCAGCACTCTGGGCAGGGGGCAAAGCGAGCAGTACTTC. Translation gives CASTLGRGQSEQYF.

This clonotype occurred once. J is TRBJ2-3 and V is TRBV11-2, with D perhaps TRBD2 (6 bases). V gave up 5 bases and J gave up 6 bases, with 6 bases separating them. This CDR3 is built from 11 residues. Germline lookup yields CDR1 SGHAT and CDR2 FQNNGV. The CDR3 spells CASSGGDTQYF. The CDR3 coding sequence is TGTGCCAGCAGCGGGGGGGATACGCAGTATTTT.

This chain links TRBV20-1 with TRBJ2-3; TRBD2 is a possible D gene (6 bases). V shed 3 bases and J shed 4 bases, with 14 bases lying between them. CDR3 length: 14 residues. CDR1 is DFQATT, CDR2 SNEGSKA, per germline (reference sequence). The CDR3 protein is CSARSGTGADTQYF. CDR3 in DNA: TGCAGTGCTAGGTCAGGGACGGGGGCAGATACGCAGTATTTT.

This clonotype was seen only a few times. This chain uses TRBV18 with TRBJ2-5; 8 bases map to TRBD1. Germline values: CDR1 KGHSH, CDR2 LQKENI. After removal of 4 bases from V and 1 base from J, the junction contained 8 bases not matched to a gene. There are 16 residues in the CDR3. This chain's CDR3 is CASSRFSGQGQETQYF. The CDR3 DNA is TGTGCCAGCTCACGATTCTCTGGACAGGGCCAAGAGACCCAGTACTTC.